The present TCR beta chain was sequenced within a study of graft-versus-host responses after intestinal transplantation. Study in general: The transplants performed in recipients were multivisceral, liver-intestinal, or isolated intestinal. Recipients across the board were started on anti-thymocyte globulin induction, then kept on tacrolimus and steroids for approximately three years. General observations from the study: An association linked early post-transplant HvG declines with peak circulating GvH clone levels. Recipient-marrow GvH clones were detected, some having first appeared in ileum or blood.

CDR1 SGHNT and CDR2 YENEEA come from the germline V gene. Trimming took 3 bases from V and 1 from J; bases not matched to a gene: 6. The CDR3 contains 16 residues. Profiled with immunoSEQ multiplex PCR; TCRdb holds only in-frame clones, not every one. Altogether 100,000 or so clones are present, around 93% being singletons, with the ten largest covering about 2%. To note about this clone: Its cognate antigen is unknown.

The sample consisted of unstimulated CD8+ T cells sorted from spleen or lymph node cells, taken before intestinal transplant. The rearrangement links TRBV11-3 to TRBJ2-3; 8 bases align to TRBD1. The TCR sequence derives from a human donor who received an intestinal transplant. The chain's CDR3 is CASSFDRGPRTDTQYF. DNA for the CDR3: TGTGCCAGCAGCTTTGACAGGGGACCTCGCACAGATACGCAGTATTTT.